The rows below give T cell receptor beta chains drawn from one sample of a study of blood T cell repertoires in COVID-19. Assay used: immunoSEQ multiplex PCR; TCRdb lists only in-frame clones, some missing. The data hold roughly 100,000 clones, with roughly 76% observed a single time. The sample was peripheral blood. The receptor source for this set is a man older than 75 with COVID-19, enrolled during active disease. CDR3s include the opening cysteine and the closing phenylalanine or tryptophan. A D gene is named only where the DNA matches it firmly. Size tells how often a clone was seen (once, few, many) or the class of an expanded clone, and some rows leave it out.

j_gene: TRBJ2-1
v_gene: TRBV20-1
d_gene: TRBD2
abundance: .
CDR3nt: TGCAGTGCTAGTAGCGGGGGGCCCTTGAATGAGCAGTTCTTC
CDR3aa: CSASSGGPLNEQFF

j_gene: TRBJ1-4
v_gene: TRBV5-1
d_gene: .
abundance: .
CDR3nt: TGCGCCAGCAGCACCCAACCGGGGGTAGGTGAAAAACTGTTTTTT
CDR3aa: CASSTQPGVGEKLFF

j_gene: TRBJ1-2
v_gene: TRBV11-2
d_gene: .
abundance: .
CDR3nt: TGTGCCAGCAGCTTAGATGGGGGGTTTACAGTAGACTATGGCTACACCTTC
CDR3aa: CASSLDGGFTVDYGYTF

j_gene: TRBJ1-1
v_gene: TRBV7-9
d_gene: TRBD1
abundance: .
CDR3nt: TGTGCCAGCACAGGGGGCGCGGGGGCTTTCTTT
CDR3aa: CASTGGAGAFF

j_gene: TRBJ2-2
v_gene: TRBV5-4
d_gene: .
abundance: .
CDR3nt: TGTGCCAGCAGCTCCCCTTTCGGGAGAGACACCGGGGAGCTGTTTTTT
CDR3aa: CASSSPFGRDTGELFF

j_gene: TRBJ2-3
v_gene: TRBV7-6
d_gene: TRBD2
abundance: .
CDR3nt: TGTGCCAGCAGCCCTTTCGCGGGGGGGATAACTAGCACAGATACGCAGTATTTT
CDR3aa: CASSPFAGGITSTDTQYF

j_gene: TRBJ2-2
v_gene: TRBV10-3
d_gene: TRBD1
abundance: .
CDR3nt: TGTGCCATCAGTGAGCGACAGGGACGGGTCGGGGAGCTGTTTTTT
CDR3aa: CAISERQGRVGELFF

j_gene: TRBJ2-2
v_gene: TRBV7-8
d_gene: TRBD2
abundance: .
CDR3nt: TGTGCCAGCAGCCCCAGACTAGCGGGGGCCGGGGAGCTGTTTTTT
CDR3aa: CASSPRLAGAGELFF

j_gene: TRBJ2-1
v_gene: TRBV6-5
d_gene: .
abundance: once
CDR3nt: TGTGCCAGCAGACAACTAAACAATGAGCAGTTCTTC
CDR3aa: CASRQLNNEQFF

j_gene: TRBJ1-2
v_gene: TRBV28
d_gene: .
abundance: once
CDR3nt: TGTGCCAGCAGTTTCGGCAGGGCGATAGGCTACACCTTC
CDR3aa: CASSFGRAIGYTF

j_gene: TRBJ2-1
v_gene: TRBV6-5
d_gene: TRBD1
abundance: .
CDR3nt: TGTGCCAGCAGTTACGTCCGGGACAGATGGTTCTTC
CDR3aa: CASSYVRDRWFF

j_gene: TRBJ2-6
v_gene: TRBV9
d_gene: .
abundance: few
CDR3nt: TGTGCCAGCAGCGTCGACAGGGGGGCCAACGTCCTGACTTTC
CDR3aa: CASSVDRGANVLTF

j_gene: TRBJ1-5
v_gene: TRBV19
d_gene: .
abundance: .
CDR3nt: TGTGCCAGTAGTAGGAGAGAGGGTCGGGATCAGCCCCAGCATTTT
CDR3aa: CASSRREGRDQPQHF

j_gene: TRBJ1-2
v_gene: TRBV15
d_gene: .
abundance: .
CDR3nt: TGTGCCACCAGCAGAGGTGCTCCAGGGAGGGACACCTTC
CDR3aa: CATSRGAPGRDTF

j_gene: TRBJ1-5
v_gene: TRBV28
d_gene: .
abundance: .
CDR3nt: TGTGCCAGCAGTTTAAAGACGTTCAGGAACAATCAGCCCCAGCATTTT
CDR3aa: CASSLKTFRNNQPQHF

j_gene: TRBJ1-2
v_gene: TRBV11-2
d_gene: .
abundance: once
CDR3nt: TGTGCCAGCAGCGTTGGAGTGAACTATGGCTACACCTTC
CDR3aa: CASSVGVNYGYTF

j_gene: TRBJ2-4
v_gene: TRBV6-1
d_gene: .
abundance: .
CDR3nt: TGTGCCAGCAGTGAAGGAGCGCTCATAAGCGACATTCAGTACTTC
CDR3aa: CASSEGALISDIQYF

j_gene: TRBJ2-2
v_gene: TRBV29-1
d_gene: .
abundance: .
CDR3nt: TGCAGCGTGGTCCGAGGGGGGGCCGGCACCGGGGAGCTGTTTTTT
CDR3aa: CSVVRGGAGTGELFF

j_gene: TRBJ1-1
v_gene: TRBV2
d_gene: TRBD1
abundance: once
CDR3nt: TGTGCCAGCAGGGGGACAGGGGGCGCGAACACTGAAGCTTTCTTT
CDR3aa: CASRGTGGANTEAFF

j_gene: TRBJ1-2
v_gene: TRBV9
d_gene: .
abundance: .
CDR3nt: TGTGCCAGCAGCTACTCGGTTAACTATGGCTACACCTTC
CDR3aa: CASSYSVNYGYTF

j_gene: TRBJ1-1
v_gene: TRBV12-3/TRBV12-4
d_gene: .
abundance: .
CDR3nt: TGTGCCAGCAGTTTGTACGGGGGTTCTGAAGCTTTCTTT
CDR3aa: CASSLYGGSEAFF

j_gene: TRBJ1-5
v_gene: TRBV19
d_gene: TRBD1
abundance: .
CDR3nt: TGTGCCAGTAGTCTCTCGGGACAGGGTGTGAAGGTTAATCAGCCCCAGCATTTT
CDR3aa: CASSLSGQGVKVNQPQHF

j_gene: TRBJ2-1
v_gene: TRBV6-5
d_gene: .
abundance: .
CDR3nt: TGTGCCAGCTCCTTAACCTACAGCTCCTACAATGAGCAGTTCTTC
CDR3aa: CASSLTYSSYNEQFF

j_gene: TRBJ2-7
v_gene: TRBV29-1
d_gene: TRBD1
abundance: .
CDR3nt: TGCAGCGTTGGTCTCGGACAGGGGCTATACGAGCAGTACTTC
CDR3aa: CSVGLGQGLYEQYF

j_gene: TRBJ2-1
v_gene: TRBV7-8
d_gene: .
abundance: .
CDR3nt: TGTGCCAGCAGCGTAAGGGACAGGGGAACTAGCGGGGCATACAATGAGCAGTTCTTC
CDR3aa: CASSVRDRGTSGAYNEQFF

j_gene: TRBJ1-1
v_gene: TRBV9
d_gene: .
abundance: .
CDR3nt: TGTGCCAGCAGCGTAGGGGCAGGGTATAACACTGAAGCTTTCTTT
CDR3aa: CASSVGAGYNTEAFF

j_gene: TRBJ1-4
v_gene: TRBV4-3
d_gene: TRBD1
abundance: .
CDR3nt: TGCGCCAGCAGCCAAGAGGGACAGGGACATGAAAAACTGTTTTTT
CDR3aa: CASSQEGQGHEKLFF

j_gene: TRBJ2-1
v_gene: TRBV6-5
d_gene: TRBD2
abundance: many
CDR3nt: TGTGCCAGCAGAAGTAGCGGGAATGCTGGTGAGCAGTTCTTC
CDR3aa: CASRSSGNAGEQFF

j_gene: TRBJ2-7
v_gene: TRBV7-2
d_gene: TRBD2
abundance: once
CDR3nt: TGTGCCAGCAGTTGGGGGGTAGCGGGAGTTTTAGCCGAGCAGTACTTC
CDR3aa: CASSWGVAGVLAEQYF

j_gene: TRBJ1-5
v_gene: TRBV20-1
d_gene: .
abundance: .
CDR3nt: TGCAGTGCAGCGGGGCAGCCCCAGCATTTT
CDR3aa: CSAAGQPQHF

j_gene: TRBJ2-7
v_gene: TRBV7-2
d_gene: TRBD2
abundance: .
CDR3nt: TGTGCCAGCAGCTTAGGCTCGGCTAGCGGGAGTGCCTACGAGCAGTACTTC
CDR3aa: CASSLGSASGSAYEQYF

j_gene: TRBJ1-3
v_gene: TRBV7-2
d_gene: .
abundance: .
CDR3nt: TGTGCCAGCAGCTTAAGCGATCGCTCTGGAAACACCATATATTTT
CDR3aa: CASSLSDRSGNTIYF

j_gene: TRBJ2-5
v_gene: TRBV10-3
d_gene: TRBD1
abundance: .
CDR3nt: TGTGCCATCAGTGAGCCCTACCTCGGGACAGGCCAAGAGACCCAGTACTTC
CDR3aa: CAISEPYLGTGQETQYF

j_gene: TRBJ2-1
v_gene: TRBV20-1
d_gene: .
abundance: .
CDR3nt: TGCAGTGCTAGTGTACCTTCCCAGCGGGATGAGCAGTTCTTC
CDR3aa: CSASVPSQRDEQFF

j_gene: TRBJ1-1
v_gene: TRBV9
d_gene: .
abundance: .
CDR3nt: TGTGCCAGCAGCGTAGGGACAGCCCTCACTGAAGCTTTCTTT
CDR3aa: CASSVGTALTEAFF

j_gene: TRBJ1-4
v_gene: TRBV7-2
d_gene: TRBD1
abundance: .
CDR3nt: TGTGCCAGCAGCCCTAGGGACAGGGGGCGTGAGCGAAAACTGTTTTTT
CDR3aa: CASSPRDRGRERKLFF

j_gene: TRBJ2-6
v_gene: TRBV10-3
d_gene: TRBD1
abundance: .
CDR3nt: TGTGCCATCAGCATTTACAGGGGCTCTGGGGCCAACGTCCTGACTTTC
CDR3aa: CAISIYRGSGANVLTF

j_gene: TRBJ2-2
v_gene: TRBV7-8
d_gene: TRBD1
abundance: once
CDR3nt: TGTGCCAGCAGCCCGACAGGGGGAATGGCCGGGGAGCTGTTTTTT
CDR3aa: CASSPTGGMAGELFF

j_gene: TRBJ2-5
v_gene: TRBV11-2
d_gene: TRBD2
abundance: .
CDR3nt: TGTGCCAGCAGCTCGGGACCAGCGGGGGAGACCCAGTACTTC
CDR3aa: CASSSGPAGETQYF

j_gene: TRBJ2-4
v_gene: TRBV6-2/TRBV6-3
d_gene: TRBD2
abundance: .
CDR3nt: TGTGCCAGCAGTTACAGGGTGAGCGGGAACATAGCCAAAAACATTCAGTACTTC
CDR3aa: CASSYRVSGNIAKNIQYF

j_gene: TRBJ2-5
v_gene: TRBV15
d_gene: .
abundance: .
CDR3nt: TGTGCCACCAGCTACCGGGACATGGAGACCCAGTACTTC
CDR3aa: CATSYRDMETQYF

j_gene: TRBJ1-1
v_gene: TRBV29-1
d_gene: TRBD1
abundance: few
CDR3nt: TGCAGCGGGGTCAGGGGGCTAGGCACTGAAGCTTTCTTT
CDR3aa: CSGVRGLGTEAFF

j_gene: TRBJ1-2
v_gene: TRBV5-6
d_gene: .
abundance: .
CDR3nt: TGTGCCAGCAGCTTCATGACAGGCTACTATGGCTACACCTTC
CDR3aa: CASSFMTGYYGYTF

j_gene: TRBJ2-5
v_gene: TRBV2
d_gene: TRBD1
abundance: few
CDR3nt: TGTGCCAGCAGCGCTGGGACAGGGCAGGAGACCCAGTACTTC
CDR3aa: CASSAGTGQETQYF

j_gene: TRBJ2-2
v_gene: TRBV5-1
d_gene: .
abundance: .
CDR3nt: TGCGCCAGCAGCTTTTTGGTGGGAGGTGCCGGGGAGCTGTTTTTT
CDR3aa: CASSFLVGGAGELFF

j_gene: TRBJ2-1
v_gene: TRBV2
d_gene: TRBD1
abundance: .
CDR3nt: TGTGCCAGCAGTGTCGGACAGGGGGCGTTCAATGAGCAGTTCTTC
CDR3aa: CASSVGQGAFNEQFF

j_gene: TRBJ2-1
v_gene: TRBV6-5
d_gene: .
abundance: .
CDR3nt: TGTGCCAGCAGTCGACTATTTTCTTCACATGAGCAGTTCTTC
CDR3aa: CASSRLFSSHEQFF

j_gene: TRBJ2-1
v_gene: TRBV30
d_gene: TRBD2
abundance: .
CDR3nt: TGTGCCTGGACTTCGTGGACTAGCGGATTCAATGAGCAGTTCTTC
CDR3aa: CAWTSWTSGFNEQFF

j_gene: TRBJ2-5
v_gene: TRBV5-8
d_gene: .
abundance: .
CDR3nt: TGTGCCAGCAGCTCCCGACTGGCGGGGGCATCAGAGACCCAGTACTTC
CDR3aa: CASSSRLAGASETQYF

j_gene: TRBJ2-3
v_gene: TRBV30
d_gene: TRBD2
abundance: once
CDR3nt: TGTGCCTGGAGTGGAAGATTCGAAAGACTAGCGGGAACCACAGATACGCAGTATTTT
CDR3aa: CAWSGRFERLAGTTDTQYF

j_gene: TRBJ1-6
v_gene: TRBV9
d_gene: .
abundance: .
CDR3nt: TGTGCCAGCAGCCCCCACCCACAGGTTCCTACTTCACCCCTCCACTTT
CDR3aa: CASSPHPQVPTSPLHF

j_gene: TRBJ2-7
v_gene: TRBV10-1
d_gene: TRBD2
abundance: .
CDR3nt: TGCGCCAGCAGTGAAGTTAAGGGGACTAGCGGCTTCTACGAGCAGTACTTC
CDR3aa: CASSEVKGTSGFYEQYF

j_gene: TRBJ2-7
v_gene: TRBV27
d_gene: .
abundance: .
CDR3nt: TGTGCCAGCAGTTTACAGGGGTACGAGCAGTACTTC
CDR3aa: CASSLQGYEQYF